The 9 T cell receptor beta chains in this list originate from one sample, sequenced in a study of T cells in localized non-small cell lung cancer. Only in-frame clones appear in the TCRdb table, and some are missing; sequencing was by immunoSEQ multiplex PCR. The table lists 39,000 or so clones, roughly 80% of them singletons. The material was PBMCs, obtained before any cancer treatment. The source of these receptors is a man aged 40 to 70 with stage II lung adenocarcinoma.

The V and J genes are TRBV7-9 and TRBJ2-2; D not resolved. Germline V gives CDR1 SEHNR, CDR2 FQNEAQ (reference sequence). The CDR3 runs to 15 residues. The V end was cut by 5 bases, the J end by 2 bases, with 12 bases between. The CDR3, as DNA: TGTGCCAGCAGCCGTGCCTCAGTTAACACCGGGGAGCTGTTTTTT. This encodes CASSRASVNTGELFF.

This chain uses TRBV19 with TRBJ1-5; D is uncertain. Trimming removed 6 bases from V and 5 bases from J, with 8 bases in between. The germline gives CDR1 LNHDA, CDR2 SQIVND (reference sequence). The CDR3 contains 12 residues. The CDR3 DNA reads as TGTGCCAGTAGCTACAGTTATCAGCCCCAGCATTTT. Its protein product is CASSYSYQPQHF.

This clone was found a few times. V usage is TRBV29-1 and J usage is TRBJ2-3, with TRBD1 identical over 7 bases. In germline, CDR1 is SQVTM, CDR2 ANQGSEA. The J segment lost 5 bases and the V segment lost 4 bases, leaving 15 bases of the junction unmatched. The CDR3 totals 16 residues. The CDR3 reads CSVGGQASRWRDTQYF. The CDR3 bases are TGCAGCGTTGGAGGACAGGCGTCTCGATGGAGAGATACGCAGTATTTT.

The chain is built from TRBV6-1 and TRBJ2-7, with TRBD1 matching over 8 bases. CDR1 is MNHNS and CDR2 is SASEGT in the germline V gene. CDR3 length: 13 amino acids. The V and J ends lost 6 bases and 3 bases, in that order; junction bases with no gene match: 4. The DNA of the CDR3 is TGTGCCAGCAGCCGCGGACAGGGCTACGAGCAGTACTTC. As protein: CASSRGQGYEQYF.

The chain recombines TRBV7-9 with TRBJ1-3; D may be TRBD1 (6 bases). The V gene lost 4 bases and the J gene lost 2 bases, with 9 bases spanning the gap. This CDR3 spans 14 amino acids. The germline gives CDR1 SEHNR, CDR2 FQNEAQ (reference sequence). CDR3 in amino acids: CASSSTGAGNTIYF. The CDR3 DNA follows: TGTGCCAGCAGCTCGACAGGAGCTGGAAACACCATATATTTT.

CDR3 nucleotides: TGTGCCAGTAGTATAGGGCTAGCGGGAGTATCCCCCTACAATGAGCAGTTCTTC. Translating gives CASSIGLAGVSPYNEQFF. This rearrangement joins TRBV19 to TRBJ2-1, with 10 bases identical to TRBD2. V lost 1 base, J lost 2 bases, and 8 bases stayed unmatched. CDR1 and CDR2 from the germline V gene are LNHDA and SQIVND (reference sequence). This CDR3 has 18 residues. Filled out from reference TRBV19 and TRBJ2-1, the complete variable domain reads DGGITQSPKYLFRKEGQNVTLSCEQNLNHDAMYWYRQDPGQGLRLIYYSQIVNDFQKGDIAEGYSVSREKKESFPLTVTSAQKNPTAFYLCASSIGLAGVSPYNEQFFGPGTRLTVL.

The chain couples TRBV7-2 to TRBJ1-1, with 7 bases that match TRBD1. After removal of 8 bases from V and 10 bases from J, the junction contained 10 bases not matched to a gene. The germline V gene encodes CDR1 SGHTA and CDR2 FQGNSA. This CDR3 comprises 12 residues. DNA of the CDR3: TGTGCCAGCGCACTCCAGGGGGAGGGAGCTTTCTTT. Translating gives CASALQGEGAFF.

V usage is TRBV6-5 and J usage is TRBJ2-3; D remains ambiguous. From germline, CDR1 is MNHEY and CDR2 SVGAGI. The CDR3 spans 14 residues. The V end lost 6 bases, the J end lost 5 bases, and 15 bases lay between the germline ends. The CDR3 protein is CASRDDPIIDTQYF. In DNA form, the CDR3 reads TGTGCCAGCAGGGATGACCCAATAATAGATACGCAGTATTTT.

This CDR3 is CASSEGFGSSGGKTQYF. Here the CDR3 DNA reads TGTGCCAGCAGTGAAGGCTTTGGGTCTAGCGGGGGAAAGACCCAGTACTTC. The genes are TRBV6-1 and TRBJ2-5, with TRBD2 matching over 10 bases. Germline V lookup: CDR1 MNHNS, CDR2 SASEGT. V lost 1 base and J lost 6; bases outside the gene matches: 11. The CDR3 length is 17 residues.